This T cell receptor (beta chain) was profiled in a study of shared clonotypes between healthy human individuals. For each subset, genomic DNA was distributed in equal portions over several immunoSEQ plates. The repertoire was sequenced with immunoSEQ multiplex PCR; TCRdb's copy has only in-frame clones and lacks some. In the table there are 950,000 to 1,100,000 clones, roughly 80% of which are singletons. The sequencing input was memory CD4+ T cells sorted from blood. The subset: CD45RA-negative fraction. The origin of this receptor is a man aged 18 to 29 in good health.

CDR3 sequence reads: CASSLDRGDIYEQYF. The CDR3 DNA is TGCGCCAGCAGCCTCGACCGGGGCGATATCTACGAGCAGTACTTC. V and J are TRBV4-3 and TRBJ2-7; either TRBD1 or TRBD2 may supply D (5 bases each). V lost 4 bases to trimming and J lost 3 bases, with 16 bases between them. The CDR3 runs 15 residues. The germline V gene has CDR1 LGHNA and CDR2 YSLEER.